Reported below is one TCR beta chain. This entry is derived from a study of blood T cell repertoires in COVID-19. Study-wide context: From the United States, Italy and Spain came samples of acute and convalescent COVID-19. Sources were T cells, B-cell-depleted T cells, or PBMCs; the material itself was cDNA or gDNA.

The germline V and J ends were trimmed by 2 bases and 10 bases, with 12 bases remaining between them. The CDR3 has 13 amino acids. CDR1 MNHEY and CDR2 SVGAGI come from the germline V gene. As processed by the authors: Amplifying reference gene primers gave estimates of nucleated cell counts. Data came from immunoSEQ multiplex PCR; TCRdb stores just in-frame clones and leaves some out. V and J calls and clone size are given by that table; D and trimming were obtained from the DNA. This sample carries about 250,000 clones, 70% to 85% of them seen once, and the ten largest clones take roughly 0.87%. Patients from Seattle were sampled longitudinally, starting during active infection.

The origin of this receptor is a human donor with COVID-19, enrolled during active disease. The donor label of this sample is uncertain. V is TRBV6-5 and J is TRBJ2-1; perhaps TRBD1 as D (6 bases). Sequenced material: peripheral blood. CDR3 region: CASSYPRGKEQFF. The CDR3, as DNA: TGTGCCAGCAGTTACCCCAGGGGCAAAGAGCAGTTCTTC.